These 15 T cell receptor beta chains share one sample of origin, sequenced in a study of T cell responses to AZD1222 COVID-19 vaccine. Some clones are missing from TCRdb's copy, which holds only in-frame ones; the method was immunoSEQ multiplex PCR. The sample gives more than 95,000 clones, 88% of which show up once; about 5% is in the top ten. The sequenced sample was peripheral blood, obtained on day 0 of AZD1222 vaccination. The receptors were gathered from an adult in good health.

V usage is TRBV19 and J usage is TRBJ2-7; D gene ambiguous. The CDR3 runs to 14 residues. CDR1 LNHDA and CDR2 SQIVND come from the germline V gene (reference sequence). V lost 1 base and J 1 base, leaving 8 bases between the germline ends. The CDR3 nucleotides read TGTGCCAGTAGTATAGGGGTACAGTCCTACGAGCAGTACTTC. Translation: CASSIGVQSYEQYF.

The V gene is TRBV11-2, the J gene TRBJ2-1; D gene uncertain. This CDR3 has 14 residues. Trimming shortened V by 7 bases and J by 0 bases, and 10 bases separated the two germline ends. CDR1 is SGHAT, CDR2 FQNNGV, per germline. CDR3 residues: CASTYKSSYNEQFF. In nucleotides, the CDR3 is TGTGCCAGCACATATAAAAGCTCCTACAATGAGCAGTTCTTC.

The V call is TRBV6-4, the J call TRBJ1-2; a weak D match, TRBD1 (5 bases). Germline V CDR1 and CDR2: MRHNA, SNTAGT. V was trimmed by 3 bases and J by 7 bases, leaving 9 bases between them. The CDR3 runs 12 residues. The CDR3 region has the DNA TGTGCCAGCAGTGATTTGGGGCTTGGCTACACCTTC. Residues: CASSDLGLGYTF.

The rearrangement joins TRBV6-5 to TRBJ2-3; no firm D call. Germline V gene sequence: CDR1 MNHEY, CDR2 SVGAGI. V gave up 7 bases and J gave up 4 bases, with 9 bases separating them. The CDR3 sequence is 12 residues long. This CDR3 reads CASKLEADTQYF. CDR3 DNA: TGTGCCAGCAAATTAGAGGCAGATACGCAGTATTTT.

This chain joins TRBV5-1 and TRBJ2-7; unclear D gene. Germline CDR1 and CDR2: SGHRS and YFSETQ. CDR3 length equals 16 residues. With 0 bases removed from V and 0 bases from J, the gap between germline ends came to 13 bases. The DNA of the CDR3 is TGCGCCAGCAGCTTGGCTGGAATTGCTGACTCCTACGAGCAGTACTTC. It specifies CASSLAGIADSYEQYF.

The chain joins TRBV19 to TRBJ2-1; D is perhaps TRBD1 (6 bases). The CDR3 is 15 amino acids. Germline CDR1 reads LNHDA; CDR2 reads SQIVND (reference sequence). Trimming pared 3 bases from V and 9 bases from J, leaving 18 bases between. Here the CDR3 DNA reads TGTGCCAGTAGTATGTCTGGGCAGGGGCGCCGTGAGCAGTTCTTC. Translated, it gives CASSMSGQGRREQFF. Based on the CDR3 plus reference TRBV19 and TRBJ2-1, the full variable domain is DGGITQSPKYLFRKEGQNVTLSCEQNLNHDAMYWYRQDPGQGLRLIYYSQIVNDFQKGDIAEGYSVSREKKESFPLTVTSAQKNPTAFYLCASSMSGQGRREQFFGPGTRLTVL.

The V call is TRBV6-5, the J call TRBJ2-7; 8 bases map to TRBD1. Germline CDR1 and CDR2: MNHEY and SVGAGI. V lost 8 bases to trimming and J lost 1 base; unmatched junction nucleotides: 7. The CDR3 is made up of 14 amino acids. DNA of the CDR3: TGTGCCAGCCACATCCGGACAGGGTCCTACGAGCAGTACTTC. It is translated as CASHIRTGSYEQYF.

The chain has TRBV6-5 and TRBJ1-1; 8 bases match TRBD1. The CDR3 spans 15 residues. Germline assignment: CDR1 MNHEY and CDR2 SVGAGI. V lost 4 bases to trimming and J lost 5 bases; unmatched junction nucleotides: 9. The CDR3 DNA reads TGTGCCAGCAGTTCGACTGGACAGGGAGGGACTGAAGCTTTCTTT. This encodes CASSSTGQGGTEAFF.

The V and J genes are TRBV10-3 and TRBJ2-7, with 9 bases that match TRBD2. V was pared by 0 bases and J by 7 bases, with 4 bases of the junction left unmatched. Germline lookup yields CDR1 ENHRY and CDR2 SYGVKD. The CDR3 contains 14 residues. The CDR3 DNA follows: TGTGCCATCAGTGAGTCGGGAAGCGGGAGGGAGCAGTACTTC. This translates into CAISESGSGREQYF.

The rearrangement uses TRBV19 and TRBJ2-1, with 8 bases aligning to TRBD2. Germline assignment: CDR1 LNHDA and CDR2 SQIVND (reference sequence). The CDR3 extends over 15 amino acids. Losses at the gene ends were 6 bases for V and 9 bases for J; bases not matched to a gene: 13. This CDR3 is CASSGAGGRQGEQFF. The CDR3 nucleotides are TGTGCCAGTAGCGGGGCGGGGGGCCGCCAGGGTGAGCAGTTCTTC.

This chain uses TRBV30 with TRBJ1-2, with D perhaps matching TRBD1 (5 bases). The ends were cut back, 4 bases at V and 5 bases at J, with 11 bases in the middle. CDR3 length: 12 residues. CDR1 is GTSNPN and CDR2 is SVGIG in the germline V gene (reference sequence). CDR3 sequence: CAWTVQGYGYTF. The CDR3 DNA sequence: TGTGCCTGGACCGTCCAGGGTTATGGCTACACCTTC.

This clone showed up just once. The chain has TRBV2 and TRBJ2-7; D not resolved. The V gene's germline CDR1 is SNHLY and CDR2 FYNNEI. The CDR3 length is 12 residues. V was cut by 1 base and J by 2 bases, with 3 bases left in between. The CDR3 DNA follows: TGTGCCAGCAGTGAAGAAGCCTACGAGCAGTACTTC. This codes for CASSEEAYEQYF.

DNA for the CDR3: TGTGCCACCAGTGATCGGACAGGGGCCCTCTATGGCTACACCTTC. It translates to CATSDRTGALYGYTF. This chain joins TRBV24-1 and TRBJ1-2, with 9 bases aligning to TRBD1. Germline CDR1 is KGHDR and CDR2 is SFDVKD. CDR3 length: 15 amino acids. V shed 3 bases and J 4 bases; nucleotides not matched to a gene: 5.

This sequence joins TRBV5-1 and TRBJ2-7; TRBD1 is a possible D gene (6 bases). This CDR3 contains 13 residues. Germline CDR1 reads SGHRS; CDR2 reads YFSETQ. Trimming shortened V by 4 bases and J by 1 base, and 9 bases separated the two germline ends. The CDR3 sequence: CASSVDRSYEQYF. The CDR3 DNA reads TGCGCCAGCAGCGTGGACAGATCCTACGAGCAGTACTTC.

The V gene is TRBV19, the J gene TRBJ2-3; D possibly corresponds to TRBD2 (6 bases). Trimming took 1 base from V and 6 from J, leaving 17 bases between them. The CDR3 spans 16 residues. Germline V gene lookup returns CDR1 LNHDA and CDR2 SQIVND (reference sequence). The CDR3 DNA reads as TGTGCCAGTAGTATAGGGTTGGGTAGCGGACCCGATACGCAGTATTTT. As protein: CASSIGLGSGPDTQYF.